This TCR beta chain was identified in a study of blood T cell repertoires in COVID-19. Study background: There were acute and convalescent COVID-19 samples, and they came from the United States, Italy and Spain. PBMCs, B-cell-depleted T cells, or T cells provided the cDNA or gDNA that made up the material.

Trimming cost V 5 bases and J 4 bases, with 6 bases left between them. The CDR3 contains 12 residues. CDR1 GTSNPN and CDR2 SVGIG come from the germline V gene (reference sequence). Original processing notes: Quantification of nucleated cells was approximated via reference gene primer amplification. The assay was immunoSEQ multiplex PCR, and TCRdb's table has in-frame clones only and misses some. From that table come the V and J calls and clone size; the DNA was used to work out D and trimming. The table lists about 15,000 clones, 80% to 90% of them singletons. Sequencing used peripheral blood. The chain couples TRBV30 to TRBJ1-6; maybe TRBD1 (5 bases). The source of this sequence is a human donor in a cohort sampled during active COVID-19. The CDR3 is CAWGHYNSPLHF. CDR3 sequence (DNA): TGTGCCTGGGGACATTATAATTCACCCCTCCACTTT.